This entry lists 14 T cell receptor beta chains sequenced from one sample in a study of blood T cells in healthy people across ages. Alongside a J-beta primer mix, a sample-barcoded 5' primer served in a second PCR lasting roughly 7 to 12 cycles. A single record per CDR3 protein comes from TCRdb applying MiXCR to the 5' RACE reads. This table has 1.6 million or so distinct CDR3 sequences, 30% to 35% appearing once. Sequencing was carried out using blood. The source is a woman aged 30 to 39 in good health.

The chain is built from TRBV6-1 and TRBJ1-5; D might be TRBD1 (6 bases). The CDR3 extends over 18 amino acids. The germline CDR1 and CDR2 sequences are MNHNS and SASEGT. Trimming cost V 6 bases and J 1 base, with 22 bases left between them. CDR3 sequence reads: CASRFMGHINRSNQPQHF. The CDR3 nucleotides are TGTGCCAGCAGGTTTATGGGACACATTAACAGGAGCAATCAGCCCCAGCATTTT.

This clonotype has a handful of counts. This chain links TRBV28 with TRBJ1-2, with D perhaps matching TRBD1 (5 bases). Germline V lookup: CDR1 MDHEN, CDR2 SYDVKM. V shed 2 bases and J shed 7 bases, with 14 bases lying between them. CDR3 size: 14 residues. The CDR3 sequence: CASSLIGAYSGYTF. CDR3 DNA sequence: TGTGCCAGCAGTTTAATCGGGGCGTATAGTGGCTACACCTTC.

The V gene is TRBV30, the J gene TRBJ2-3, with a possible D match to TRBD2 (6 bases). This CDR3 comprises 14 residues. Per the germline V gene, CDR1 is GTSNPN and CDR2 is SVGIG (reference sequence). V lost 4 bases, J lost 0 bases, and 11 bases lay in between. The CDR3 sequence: CAWKPGLSTDTQYF. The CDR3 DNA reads TGTGCCTGGAAACCGGGACTTAGCACAGATACGCAGTATTTT. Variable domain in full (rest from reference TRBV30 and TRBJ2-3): SQTIHQWPATLVQPVGSPLSLECTVEGTSNPNLYWYRQAAGRGLQLLFYSVGIGQISSEVPQNLSASRPQDRQFILSSKKLLLSDSGFYLCAWKPGLSTDTQYFGPGTRLTVL.

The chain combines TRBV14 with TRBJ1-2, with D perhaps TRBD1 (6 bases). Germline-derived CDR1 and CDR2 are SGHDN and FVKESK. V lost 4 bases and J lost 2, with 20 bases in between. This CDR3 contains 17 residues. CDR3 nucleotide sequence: TGTGCCAGCAGCCGCTTGGAAATAGCCGGACAGAACTATGGCTACACCTTC. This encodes CASSRLEIAGQNYGYTF.

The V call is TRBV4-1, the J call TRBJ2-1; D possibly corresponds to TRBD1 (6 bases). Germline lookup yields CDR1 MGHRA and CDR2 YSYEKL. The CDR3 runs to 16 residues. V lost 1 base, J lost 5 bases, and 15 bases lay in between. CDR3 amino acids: CASSQVRARGNNEQFF. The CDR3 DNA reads TGCGCCAGCAGCCAAGTTCGGGCAAGGGGGAACAATGAGCAGTTCTTC.

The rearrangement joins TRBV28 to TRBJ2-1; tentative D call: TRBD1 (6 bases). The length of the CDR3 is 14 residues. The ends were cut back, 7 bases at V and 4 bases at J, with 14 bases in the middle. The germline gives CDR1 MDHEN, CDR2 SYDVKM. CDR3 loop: CASKHREVYNEQFF. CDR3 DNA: TGTGCCAGCAAACACAGGGAAGTTTACAATGAGCAGTTCTTC.

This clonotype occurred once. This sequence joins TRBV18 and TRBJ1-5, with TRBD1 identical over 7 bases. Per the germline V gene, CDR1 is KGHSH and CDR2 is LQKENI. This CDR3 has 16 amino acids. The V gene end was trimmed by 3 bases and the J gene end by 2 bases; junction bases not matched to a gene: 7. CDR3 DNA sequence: TGTGCCAGCTCACCGACGAGAGGGGGCCGCAATCAGCCCCAGCATTTT. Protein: CASSPTRGGRNQPQHF.

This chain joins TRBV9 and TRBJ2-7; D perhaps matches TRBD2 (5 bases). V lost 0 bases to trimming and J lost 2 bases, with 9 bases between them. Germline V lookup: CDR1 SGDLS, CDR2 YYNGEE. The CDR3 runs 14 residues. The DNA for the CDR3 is TGTGCCAGCAGCGTAGGAGGGAACCCCTACGAGCAGTACTTC. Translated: CASSVGGNPYEQYF.

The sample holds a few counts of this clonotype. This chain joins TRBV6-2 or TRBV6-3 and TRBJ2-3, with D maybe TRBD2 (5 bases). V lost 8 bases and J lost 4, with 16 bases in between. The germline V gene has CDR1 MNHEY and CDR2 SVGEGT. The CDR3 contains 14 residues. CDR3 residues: CASSVTVGADTQYF. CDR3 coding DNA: TGTGCCAGCTCAGTAACCGTCGGGGCAGATACGCAGTATTTT.

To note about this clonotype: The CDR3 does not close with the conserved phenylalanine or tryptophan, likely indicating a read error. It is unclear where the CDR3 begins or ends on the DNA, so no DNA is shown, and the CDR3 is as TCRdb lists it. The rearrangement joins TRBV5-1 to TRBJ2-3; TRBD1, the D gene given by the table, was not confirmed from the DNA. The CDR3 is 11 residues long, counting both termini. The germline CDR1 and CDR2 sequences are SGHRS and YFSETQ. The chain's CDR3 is CASSSNSWDVY.

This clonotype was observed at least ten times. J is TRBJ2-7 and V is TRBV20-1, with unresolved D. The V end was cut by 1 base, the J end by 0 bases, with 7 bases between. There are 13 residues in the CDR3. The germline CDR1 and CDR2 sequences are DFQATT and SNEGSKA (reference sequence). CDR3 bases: TGCAGTGCTAGAGGCCTAGTCTCCTACGAGCAGTACTTC. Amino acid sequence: CSARGLVSYEQYF.

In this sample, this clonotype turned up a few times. The CDR3 is CASSPSTGAGNTEAFF. The CDR3 DNA is TGTGCCAGCAGTCCATCGACAGGGGCTGGGAACACTGAAGCTTTCTTT. This chain connects TRBV12-3 or TRBV12-4 to TRBJ1-1; 8 positions match TRBD1. CDR3 length equals 16 residues. With V trimmed by 5 bases and J by 1 base, 9 bases remained unmatched.

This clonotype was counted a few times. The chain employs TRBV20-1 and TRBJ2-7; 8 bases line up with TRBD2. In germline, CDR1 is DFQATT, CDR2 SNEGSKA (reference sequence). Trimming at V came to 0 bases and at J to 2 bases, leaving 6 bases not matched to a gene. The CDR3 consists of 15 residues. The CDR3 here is CSARDAGGGPYEQYF. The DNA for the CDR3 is TGCAGTGCTAGAGACGCCGGGGGGGGACCCTACGAGCAGTACTTC.

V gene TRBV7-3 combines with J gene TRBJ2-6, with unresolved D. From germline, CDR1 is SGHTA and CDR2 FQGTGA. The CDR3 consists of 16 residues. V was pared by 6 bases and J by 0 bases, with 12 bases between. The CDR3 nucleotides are TGTGCCAGCAGATTATCGCCCATCTCTGGGGCCAACGTCCTGACTTTC. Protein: CASRLSPISGANVLTF.